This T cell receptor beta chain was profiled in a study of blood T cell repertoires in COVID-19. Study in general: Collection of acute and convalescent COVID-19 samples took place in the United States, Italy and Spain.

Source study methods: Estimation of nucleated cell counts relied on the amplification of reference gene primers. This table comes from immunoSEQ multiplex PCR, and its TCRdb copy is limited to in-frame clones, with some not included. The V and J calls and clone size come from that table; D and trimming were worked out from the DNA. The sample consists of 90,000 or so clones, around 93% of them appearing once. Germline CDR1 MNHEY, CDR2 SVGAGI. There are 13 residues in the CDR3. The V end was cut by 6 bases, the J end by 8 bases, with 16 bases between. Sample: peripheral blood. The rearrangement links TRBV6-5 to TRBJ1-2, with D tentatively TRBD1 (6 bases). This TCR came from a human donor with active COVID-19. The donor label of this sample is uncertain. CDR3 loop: CASSRTGGRGYTF. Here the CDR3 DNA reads TGTGCCAGCAGCCGGACGGGGGGCCGCGGCTACACCTTC.